Listed here is a single T cell receptor (beta chain). Per the germline V gene, CDR1 is SNHLY and CDR2 is FYNNEI. The CDR3 has 15 residues. J gave up 5 bases and V 7 bases, and 10 bases lay outside the gene matches. The data are from a study of blood T cell repertoires in COVID-19. Everyone who took part was about 18 to 90 years old, and they came from 24 US areas. Assay used: immunoSEQ multiplex PCR; TCRdb lists only in-frame clones, some missing. The data show about 250,000 clones, with about nine tenths seen just once and under 2.5% held by the top ten. The genes are TRBV2 and TRBJ1-4, with 7 positions matching TRBD1. Material for sequencing was PBMCs or T cells enriched from blood (not recorded which). The sequence was obtained from a woman aged 18-29 years who had recovered from COVID-19. In DNA form, the CDR3 reads TGTGCCAGCAACCGACGACAGGGAACAAATGAAAAACTGTTTTTT. Protein: CASNRRQGTNEKLFF.